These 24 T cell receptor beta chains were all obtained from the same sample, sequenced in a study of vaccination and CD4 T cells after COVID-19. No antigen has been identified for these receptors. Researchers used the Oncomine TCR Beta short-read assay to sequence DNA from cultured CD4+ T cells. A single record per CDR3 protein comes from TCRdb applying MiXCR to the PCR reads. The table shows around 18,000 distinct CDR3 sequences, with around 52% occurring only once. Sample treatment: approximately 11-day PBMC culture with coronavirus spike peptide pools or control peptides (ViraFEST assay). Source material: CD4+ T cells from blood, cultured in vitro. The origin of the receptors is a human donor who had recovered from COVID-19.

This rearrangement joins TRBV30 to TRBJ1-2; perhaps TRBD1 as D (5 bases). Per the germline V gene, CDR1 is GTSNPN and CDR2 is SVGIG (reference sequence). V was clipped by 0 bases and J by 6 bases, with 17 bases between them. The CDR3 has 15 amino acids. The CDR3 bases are TGTGCCTGGAGTGTACTAGGCAGGGCTGGAGATGGCTACACCTTC. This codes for CAWSVLGRAGDGYTF.

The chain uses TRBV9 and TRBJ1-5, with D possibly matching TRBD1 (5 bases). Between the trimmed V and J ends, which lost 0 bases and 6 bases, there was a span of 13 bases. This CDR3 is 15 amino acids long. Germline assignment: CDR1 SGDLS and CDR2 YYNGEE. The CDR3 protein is CASSVEGAGGQPQHF. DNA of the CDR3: TGTGCCAGCAGCGTAGAAGGAGCGGGGGGTCAGCCCCAGCATTTT.

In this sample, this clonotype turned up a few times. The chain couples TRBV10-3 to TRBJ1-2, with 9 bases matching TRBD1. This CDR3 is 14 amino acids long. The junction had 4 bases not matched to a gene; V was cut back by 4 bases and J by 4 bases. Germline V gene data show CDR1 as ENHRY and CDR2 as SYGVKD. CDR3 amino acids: CAISGGQGSYGYTF. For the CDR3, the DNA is TGTGCCATCAGTGGGGGACAGGGAAGCTATGGCTACACCTTC.

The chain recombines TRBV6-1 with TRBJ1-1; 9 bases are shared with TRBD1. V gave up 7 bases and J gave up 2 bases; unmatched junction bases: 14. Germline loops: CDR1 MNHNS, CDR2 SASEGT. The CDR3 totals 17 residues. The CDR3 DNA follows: TGTGCCAGCACCCTTAGTACAGGGGGCTTGGGAAACACTGAAGCTTTCTTT. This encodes CASTLSTGGLGNTEAFF.

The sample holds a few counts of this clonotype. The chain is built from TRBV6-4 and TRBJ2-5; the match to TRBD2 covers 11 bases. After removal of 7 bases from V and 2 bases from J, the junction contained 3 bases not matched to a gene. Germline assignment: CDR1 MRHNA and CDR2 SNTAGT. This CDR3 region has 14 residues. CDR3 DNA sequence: TGTGCCAGCAAAACTAGCGGGAGTCAAGAGACCCAGTACTTC. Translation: CASKTSGSQETQYF.

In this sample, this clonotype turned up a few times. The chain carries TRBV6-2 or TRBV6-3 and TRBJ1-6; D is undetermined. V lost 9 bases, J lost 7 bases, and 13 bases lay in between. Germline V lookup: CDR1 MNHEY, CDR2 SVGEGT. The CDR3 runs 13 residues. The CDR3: CASKGRINSPLHF. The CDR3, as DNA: TGTGCCAGTAAAGGTCGGATAAATTCACCCCTCCACTTT.

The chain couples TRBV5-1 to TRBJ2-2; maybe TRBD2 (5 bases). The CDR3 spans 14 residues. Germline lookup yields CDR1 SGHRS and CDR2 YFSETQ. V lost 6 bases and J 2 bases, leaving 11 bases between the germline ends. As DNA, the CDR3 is TGCGCCAGCATGGAGGCTACAAACACCGGGGAGCTGTTTTTT. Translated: CASMEATNTGELFF.

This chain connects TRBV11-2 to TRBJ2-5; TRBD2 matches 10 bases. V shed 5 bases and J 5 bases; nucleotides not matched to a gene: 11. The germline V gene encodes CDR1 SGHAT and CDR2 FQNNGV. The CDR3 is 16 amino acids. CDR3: CASSLSPGLASETQYF. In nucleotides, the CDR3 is TGTGCCAGCAGCCTCTCCCCGGGACTAGCGAGTGAGACCCAGTACTTC.

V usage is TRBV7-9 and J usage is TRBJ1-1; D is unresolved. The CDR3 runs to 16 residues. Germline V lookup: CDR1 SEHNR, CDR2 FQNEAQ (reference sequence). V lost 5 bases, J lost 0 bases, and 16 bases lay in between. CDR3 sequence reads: CASSPGRSLMNTEAFF. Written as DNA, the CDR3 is TGTGCCAGCAGCCCGGGCCGCAGCCTCATGAACACTGAAGCTTTCTTT. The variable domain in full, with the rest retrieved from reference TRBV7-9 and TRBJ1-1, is DTGVSQNPRHKITKRGQNVTFRCDPISEHNRLYWYRQTLGQGPEFLTYFQNEAQLEKSRLLSDRFSAERPKGSFSTLEIQRTEQGDSAMYLCASSPGRSLMNTEAFFGQGTRLTVV.

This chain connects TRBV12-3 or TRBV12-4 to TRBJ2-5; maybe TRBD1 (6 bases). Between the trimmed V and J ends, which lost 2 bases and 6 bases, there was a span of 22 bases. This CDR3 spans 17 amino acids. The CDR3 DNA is TGTGCCAGCAGTTTACCAGGGGCGCAAAGGTCGCTTAAGACCCAGTACTTC. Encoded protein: CASSLPGAQRSLKTQYF.

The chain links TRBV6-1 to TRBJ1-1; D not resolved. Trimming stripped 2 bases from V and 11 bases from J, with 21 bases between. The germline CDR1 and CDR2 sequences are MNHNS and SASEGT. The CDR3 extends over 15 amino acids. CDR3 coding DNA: TGTGCCAGCAGTGAATGGTACAGTATCCCCTCGGGTGCTTTCTTT. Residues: CASSEWYSIPSGAFF.

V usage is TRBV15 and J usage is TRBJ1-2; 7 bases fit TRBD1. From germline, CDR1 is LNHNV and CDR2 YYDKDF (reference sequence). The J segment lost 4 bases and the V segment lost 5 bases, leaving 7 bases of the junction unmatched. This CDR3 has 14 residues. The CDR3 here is CATSPEQGFYGYTF. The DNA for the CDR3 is TGTGCCACCAGCCCTGAACAGGGGTTCTATGGCTACACCTTC. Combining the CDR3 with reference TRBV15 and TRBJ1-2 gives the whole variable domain DAMVIQNPRYQVTQFGKPVTLSCSQTLNHNVMYWYQQKSSQAPKLLFHYYDKDFNNEADTPDNFQSRRPNTSFCFLDIRSPGLGDTAMYLCATSPEQGFYGYTFGSGTRLTVV.

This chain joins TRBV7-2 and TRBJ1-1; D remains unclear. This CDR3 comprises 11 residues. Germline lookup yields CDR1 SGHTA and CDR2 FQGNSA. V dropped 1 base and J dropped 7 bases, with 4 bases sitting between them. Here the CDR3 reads CASSLEVEAFF. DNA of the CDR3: TGTGCCAGCAGCTTAGAAGTTGAAGCTTTCTTT.

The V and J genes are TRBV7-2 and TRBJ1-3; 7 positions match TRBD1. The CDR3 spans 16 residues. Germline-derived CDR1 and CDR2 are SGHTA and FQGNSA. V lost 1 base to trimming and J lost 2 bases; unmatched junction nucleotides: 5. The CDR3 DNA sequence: TGTGCCAGCAGCTTAGGGCCGGACAGGACTGGAAACACCATATATTTT. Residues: CASSLGPDRTGNTIYF. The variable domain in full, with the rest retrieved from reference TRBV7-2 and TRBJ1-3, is GAGVSQSPSNKVTEKGKDVELRCDPISGHTALYWYRQSLGQGLEFLIYFQGNSAPDKSGLPSDRFSAERTGGSVSTLTIQRTQQEDSAVYLCASSLGPDRTGNTIYFGEGSWLTVV.

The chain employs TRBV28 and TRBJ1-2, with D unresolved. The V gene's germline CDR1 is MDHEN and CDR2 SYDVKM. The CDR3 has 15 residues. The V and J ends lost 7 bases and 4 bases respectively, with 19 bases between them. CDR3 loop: CASTKPVPLLYGYTF. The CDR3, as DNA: TGTGCCAGCACCAAACCGGTACCGCTCCTCTATGGCTACACCTTC.

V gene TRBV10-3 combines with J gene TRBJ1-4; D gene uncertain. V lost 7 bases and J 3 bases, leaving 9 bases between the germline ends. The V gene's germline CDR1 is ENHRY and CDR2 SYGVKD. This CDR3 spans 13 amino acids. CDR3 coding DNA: TGTGCCATCACCGGCCGGCCTAATGAAAAACTGTTTTTT. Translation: CAITGRPNEKLFF.

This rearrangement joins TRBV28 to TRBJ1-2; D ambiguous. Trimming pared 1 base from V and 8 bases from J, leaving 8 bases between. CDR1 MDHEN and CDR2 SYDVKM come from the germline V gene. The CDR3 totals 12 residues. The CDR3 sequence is CASSLSGRGYTF. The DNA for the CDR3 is TGTGCCAGCAGTTTATCTGGGAGGGGCTACACCTTC.

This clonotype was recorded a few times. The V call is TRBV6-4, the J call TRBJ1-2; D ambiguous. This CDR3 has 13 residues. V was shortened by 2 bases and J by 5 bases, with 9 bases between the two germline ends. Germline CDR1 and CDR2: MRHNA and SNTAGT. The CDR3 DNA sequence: TGTGCCAGCAGTGACGACCCCGTATATGGCTACACCTTC. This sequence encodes CASSDDPVYGYTF.

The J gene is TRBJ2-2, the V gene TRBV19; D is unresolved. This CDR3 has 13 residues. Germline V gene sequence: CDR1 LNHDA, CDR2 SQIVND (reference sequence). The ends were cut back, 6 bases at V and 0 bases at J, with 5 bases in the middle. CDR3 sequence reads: CASSQTNTGELFF. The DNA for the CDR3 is TGTGCCAGTAGCCAGACGAACACCGGGGAGCTGTTTTTT.

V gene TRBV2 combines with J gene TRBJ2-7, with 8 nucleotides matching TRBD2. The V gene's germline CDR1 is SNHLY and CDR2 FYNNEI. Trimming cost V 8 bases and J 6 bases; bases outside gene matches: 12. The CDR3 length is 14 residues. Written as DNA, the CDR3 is TGTGCCAGCGGGGGCGGGAGGAATCGGCCCGAGCAGTACTTC. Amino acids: CASGGGRNRPEQYF.

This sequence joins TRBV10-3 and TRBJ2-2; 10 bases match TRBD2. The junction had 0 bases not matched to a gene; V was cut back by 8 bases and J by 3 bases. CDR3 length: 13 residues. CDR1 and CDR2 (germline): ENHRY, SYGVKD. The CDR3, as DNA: TGTGCCATCGGACTAGCGGACACCGGGGAGCTGTTTTTT. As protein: CAIGLADTGELFF.

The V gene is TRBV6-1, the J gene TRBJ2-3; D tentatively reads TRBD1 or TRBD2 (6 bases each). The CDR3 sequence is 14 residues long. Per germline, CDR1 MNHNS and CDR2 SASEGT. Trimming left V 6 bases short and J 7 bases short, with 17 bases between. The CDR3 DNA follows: TGTGCCAGCAGCCACAGGGCTAGCGAGTATACGCAGTATTTT. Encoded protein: CASSHRASEYTQYF.

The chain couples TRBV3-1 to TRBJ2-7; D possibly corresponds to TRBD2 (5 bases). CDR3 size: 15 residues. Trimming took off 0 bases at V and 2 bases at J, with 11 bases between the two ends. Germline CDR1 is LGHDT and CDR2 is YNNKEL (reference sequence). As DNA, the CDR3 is TGTGCCAGCAGCCAAGATGCGGGTAACACCTACGAGCAGTACTTC. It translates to CASSQDAGNTYEQYF.

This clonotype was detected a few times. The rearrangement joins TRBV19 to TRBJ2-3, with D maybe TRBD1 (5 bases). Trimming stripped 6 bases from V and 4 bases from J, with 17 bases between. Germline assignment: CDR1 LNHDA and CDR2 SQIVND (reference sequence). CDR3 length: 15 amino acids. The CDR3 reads CASSHGAILSDTQYF. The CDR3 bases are TGTGCCAGTAGCCATGGGGCCATACTATCAGATACGCAGTATTTT. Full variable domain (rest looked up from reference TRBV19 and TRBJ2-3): DGGITQSPKYLFRKEGQNVTLSCEQNLNHDAMYWYRQDPGQGLRLIYYSQIVNDFQKGDIAEGYSVSREKKESFPLTVTSAQKNPTAFYLCASSHGAILSDTQYFGPGTRLTVL.